This TCR beta chain originates from a study of T cell changes during pregnancy in multiple sclerosis. Germline loops: CDR1 ENHRY, CDR2 SYGVKD. J was trimmed by 4 bases and V by 8 bases; bases with no gene match: 3. The CDR3 loop spans 13 amino acids. Profiling relied on immunoSEQ multiplex PCR, and the TCRdb table lists in-frame clones only, not all of them. Among 60,000 or so clones, about 88% were seen once, and the ten largest hold roughly 2.5%. This sequence was found in a female donor with multiple sclerosis, enrolled in a pregnancy study. The chain employs TRBV10-3 and TRBJ2-3, with 10 bases that match TRBD2. Source: peripheral blood, taken in the first trimester of pregnancy. CDR3 region: CAISLAGADTQYF. In DNA form, the CDR3 reads TGTGCCATCTCCCTAGCGGGAGCAGATACGCAGTATTTT.